A selection of T cell receptor beta chains follows, all from one sample in a study of T cell responses to AZD1222 COVID-19 vaccine. Libraries were prepared by immunoSEQ multiplex PCR; TCRdb keeps only in-frame clonotypes and omits some of them. The sample carries around 99,000 clones, more than 80% recorded once. Material: peripheral blood, obtained on day 0 of AZD1222 vaccination. The receptors derive from an adult in good health. Each CDR3 is given with its conserved first and last residue. A D gene is named only where the DNA matches it firmly. A clone size is listed for some rows: how often the clone was seen (once, few, many), or a class if it is expanded.

CDR3nt,CDR3aa,j_gene,d_gene,abundance,v_gene
TGTGCCAGCAGTTACTCAACCGAGGGGATTAGCAATCAGCCCCAGCATTTT,CASSYSTEGISNQPQHF,TRBJ1-5,-,-,TRBV6-2/TRBV6-3
TGTGCCAGCAGCCTTCGGCAAGGACTCTCTGGAAACACCATATATTTT,CASSLRQGLSGNTIYF,TRBJ1-3,-,-,TRBV7-8
TGTGCCACCAGTGATCGGGCCGGGACGCAACAAGAGACCCAGTACTTC,CATSDRAGTQQETQYF,TRBJ2-5,-,-,TRBV24-1
TGCGCCAGCAGCTTGGAGGGCATGGGCAATCAGCCCCAGCATTTT,CASSLEGMGNQPQHF,TRBJ1-5,-,-,TRBV5-1
TGTGCCACCAGCAGAGATCAAGGGACAGGGGGATCTGAAGCTTTCTTT,CATSRDQGTGGSEAFF,TRBJ1-1,TRBD1,-,TRBV15
TGTGCCAGCAGTTTTGGGCAGGGGAACTATGGCTACACCTTC,CASSFGQGNYGYTF,TRBJ1-2,-,few,TRBV28
TGTGCCAGCAGCCAAGCCCGTCCGGGCCAAGAGACCCAGTACTTC,CASSQARPGQETQYF,TRBJ2-5,-,once,TRBV3-1/TRBV3-2
TGTGCCAGCAGTTACCGGGGACAGGTCAAGACCCAGTACTTC,CASSYRGQVKTQYF,TRBJ2-5,TRBD1,-,TRBV6-2/TRBV6-3
TGTGCCAGCAGCCCCGGGGGCACAGATACGCAGTATTTT,CASSPGGTDTQYF,TRBJ2-3,-,-,TRBV28
TGTGCCAGCAGCTTGAGGCAAGGGACGAATGAAAAACTGTTTTTT,CASSLRQGTNEKLFF,TRBJ1-4,-,-,TRBV5-4
TGTGCCAGTAGTATAAGAGGGACAGGGGTGACTGAAGCTTTCTTT,CASSIRGTGVTEAFF,TRBJ1-1,TRBD1,-,TRBV19
TGTGCCAGCAGCGTACAGGCACAAGCTAACTATGGCTACACCTTC,CASSVQAQANYGYTF,TRBJ1-2,-,-,TRBV9
TGTGCCAGCAGTGGCGTGCCTCCGGGGTACTACGAGCAGTACTTC,CASSGVPPGYYEQYF,TRBJ2-7,-,-,TRBV2
TGTGCCAGCCTCGAGGAAAGTAGGAGTAACACCATATATTTT,CASLEESRSNTIYF,TRBJ1-3,-,-,TRBV19
TGTGCCAGCAGTTACTACAGGGGCGGCACCGGGGAGCTGTTTTTT,CASSYYRGGTGELFF,TRBJ2-2,TRBD1,-,TRBV6-5
TGTGCTAGTGGTTTGGATCCGGGGGGTAATGAGCAGTTCTTC,CASGLDPGGNEQFF,TRBJ2-1,TRBD2,once,TRBV12-5
TGTGCCAGCAGCAAGCGAACTAGTGACGAGCAGTACTTC,CASSKRTSDEQYF,TRBJ2-7,-,-,TRBV7-2
TGTGCCAGCAGTGGAGACAGGAGCGGCTATGGCTACACCTTC,CASSGDRSGYGYTF,TRBJ1-2,-,-,TRBV2
TGTGCCAGCAGTTACTCGATCCAGAGCTCCTACAATGAGCAGTTCTTC,CASSYSIQSSYNEQFF,TRBJ2-1,-,few,TRBV6-5
TGTGCCAGCAGCTTCACAGGGGCGGCGGCAGATACGCAGTATTTT,CASSFTGAAADTQYF,TRBJ2-3,TRBD1,-,TRBV7-3
TGTGCCAGCAGCCAAGAACACGGGGTCAACATTCAGTACTTC,CASSQEHGVNIQYF,TRBJ2-4,-,-,TRBV3-1/TRBV3-2
TGTGCCAGCAGACTGGGACTAGCGAGAGCGACCGGGGAGCTGTTTTTT,CASRLGLARATGELFF,TRBJ2-2,TRBD2,-,TRBV2
TGTGCCAGCTTACCGAGGGGTACAGCAACTAATGAAAAACTGTTTTTT,CASLPRGTATNEKLFF,TRBJ1-4,-,-,TRBV18
TGTGCCAGCAGCCCGTGGGGCCAGCGGATCCAAGAGACCCAGTACTTC,CASSPWGQRIQETQYF,TRBJ2-5,-,-,TRBV11-2
TGTGCCAGCTTAAGGGGTTGGACGGCTTTCTTT,CASLRGWTAFF,TRBJ1-1,-,-,TRBV2
TGTGCCAGCAGCTTACAGGGCTATAATTCACCCCTCCACTTT,CASSLQGYNSPLHF,TRBJ1-6,-,-,TRBV3-1/TRBV3-2
TGTGCCAGCAGTCAAACGGGACTCCCCACAGATACGCAGTATTTT,CASSQTGLPTDTQYF,TRBJ2-3,-,-,TRBV2
TGTGCCAGCTCACCACCGGGACAGGTATACAATGAGCAGTTCTTC,CASSPPGQVYNEQFF,TRBJ2-1,TRBD1,-,TRBV18
TGCGCCAGCAGCTTGGGTGACAGGGGCGGCAATCAGCCCCAGCATTTT,CASSLGDRGGNQPQHF,TRBJ1-5,TRBD1,-,TRBV5-1
TGCGCCAGCAGCCAAGCAGCGGGAGTGTCCAAAAACATTCAGTACTTC,CASSQAAGVSKNIQYF,TRBJ2-4,TRBD2,-,TRBV4-3
TGTGTGGGGACTACGAACACCGGGGAGCTGTTTTTT,CVGTTNTGELFF,TRBJ2-2,TRBD2,-,TRBV7-3
TGTGCCAGCAGCCCCCAGTACGAGCAGTACTTC,CASSPQYEQYF,TRBJ2-7,-,-,TRBV6-6
TGTGCCAGCAGTTTAGCTGGCAATCAGCCCCAGCATTTT,CASSLAGNQPQHF,TRBJ1-5,-,-,TRBV28
TGCGCCAGCAGCCCGGACGGGGCCAACGTCCTGACTTTC,CASSPDGANVLTF,TRBJ2-6,-,-,TRBV5-1
TGTGCCTGGAGTTTTGGACTGTACGAGCAGTACTTC,CAWSFGLYEQYF,TRBJ2-7,-,-,TRBV30
TGTGCCAGCAGTGAACTAGGCCAGTACTACGAGCAGTACTTC,CASSELGQYYEQYF,TRBJ2-7,-,-,TRBV2
TGTGCCAGCAGTTTCAGGGGTGGCTATGGCTACACCTTC,CASSFRGGYGYTF,TRBJ1-2,-,-,TRBV27
TGTGCCAGCAGTTTGTTCCTCGAGGCAGATACGCAGTATTTT,CASSLFLEADTQYF,TRBJ2-3,-,-,TRBV27
TGTGCCAGCAGCTTTTCCCCAGGGGGCGGCGGCTACACCTTC,CASSFSPGGGGYTF,TRBJ1-2,TRBD1,few,TRBV7-2
TGTGCTAGTGGTTTGTTGAGCAATGAGCAGTTCTTC,CASGLLSNEQFF,TRBJ2-1,-,-,TRBV12-5
TGTGCCAGCTCGGGAGACACAGATACGCAGTATTTT,CASSGDTDTQYF,TRBJ2-3,-,-,TRBV6-5
TGCGCCAGCAGCCCGTTACCCCCTCTAGCGGGAGTTACAGATACGCAGTATTTT,CASSPLPPLAGVTDTQYF,TRBJ2-3,TRBD2,-,TRBV5-1
TGTGCCAGCAGCTTAATAGGAGGGGGCGGCTATGGCTACACCTTC,CASSLIGGGGYGYTF,TRBJ1-2,TRBD1,-,TRBV7-3
TGTGCCAGCAGCGCGGACTTCCTCTCCTACAATGAGCAGTTCTTC,CASSADFLSYNEQFF,TRBJ2-1,-,-,TRBV11-2
TGTGCCAGCAGCCCATCCGGGACCCATCCCTACAATGAGCAGTTCTTC,CASSPSGTHPYNEQFF,TRBJ2-1,-,-,TRBV7-3
TGCGCCAGCAGCACAACCGGGACAGGGGATGAAAACACCATATATTTT,CASSTTGTGDENTIYF,TRBJ1-3,TRBD1,once,TRBV4-3